This TCR beta chain emerged from a study of T cell repertoires in cytomegalovirus infection. Each CDR3 protein is one row after TCRdb ran MiXCR on the reads. Here the sample spans hundreds of thousands of distinct CDR3 sequences, about 33% being singletons. This CDR3 has 14 residues. Trimming shortened V by 0 bases and J by 3 bases, and 8 bases separated the two germline ends. In germline, CDR1 is LGHNA, CDR2 YSLEER. This clonotype appeared a few times. Its antigen is still unknown. The chain has TRBV4-3 and TRBJ1-2; D is perhaps TRBD1 (6 bases). The material sequenced was cultured PBMCs, taken from culture after CMV antigen stimulation. This clonotype was obtained from a human donor in good health (CMV status not recorded). Some clones in this sample may be carry-over from other donors' samples. The CDR3 bases are TGCGCCAGCAGCCAAGATACAGGGTACTATGGCTACACCTTC. It specifies CASSQDTGYYGYTF.